Listed here are 27 T cell receptor beta chains from one sample, sequenced in a study of shared clonotypes between healthy human individuals (dated by TCRdb to 2018 to 2021). The method was the immunoSEQ multiplex PCR assay. TCRdb limited this immuneACCESS table to in-frame rearrangements with V and J called. A share of clones is missing; checked studies link under half to unresolved V genes, and the rest is unexplained. A total of more than 2,000,000 clones appear in this sample, over 85% of them only once. Roughly 0.14% of the sample is held by the ten biggest clonotypes. The source material was naive CD4+ T cells sorted from blood. The cell subset or site label on this specimen signifies: CD45RA+ positively selected. These receptors were collected from a man aged 18 to 30 in good health.

The gene calls are TRBV6-6 and TRBJ2-2; TRBD2 aligns across 7 bases. Looked up from germline, CDR1 is MNHNY and CDR2 is SVGAGI (reference sequence). Losses at the gene ends were 7 bases for V and 2 bases for J; bases not matched to a gene: 7. The CDR3 is made up of 15 amino acids. The CDR3: CASTPRGVNTGELFF. In DNA form, the CDR3 reads TGTGCCAGCACCCCACGGGGGGTTAACACCGGGGAGCTGTTTTTT.

V gene TRBV25-1 combines with J gene TRBJ2-5; D is perhaps TRBD2 (6 bases). This CDR3 has 14 residues. Germline CDR1 MGHDK, CDR2 SYGVNS. The V end lost 2 bases, the J end lost 5 bases, and 12 bases lay between the germline ends. Here the CDR3 DNA reads TGTGCCAGCAGTGAAAGAGGGGACTGGGAGACCCAGTACTTC. Its protein is CASSERGDWETQYF. Combining the CDR3 with reference TRBV25-1 and TRBJ2-5 gives the whole variable domain EADIYQTPRYLVIGTGKKITLECSQTMGHDKMYWYQQDPGMELHLIHYSYGVNSTEKGDLSSESTVSRIRTEHFPLTLESARPSHTSQYLCASSERGDWETQYFGPGTRLLVL.

For the CDR3, the DNA is TGTGCCAGCAGCGTCCAGATAATGGACACCGGGGAGCTGTTTTTT. It codes for CASSVQIMDTGELFF. The rearrangement links TRBV9 to TRBJ2-2; D ambiguous. The germline V and J ends were trimmed by 2 bases and 3 bases, with 11 bases remaining between them. The CDR3 runs 15 residues. Germline V gene data show CDR1 as SGDLS and CDR2 as YYNGEE. The full variable domain, with the rest looked up from reference TRBV9 and TRBJ2-2, is DSGVTQTPKHLITATGQRVTLRCSPRSGDLSVYWYQQSLDQGLQFLIQYYNGEERAKGNILERFSAQQFPDLHSELNLSSLELGDSALYFCASSVQIMDTGELFFGEGSRLTVL.

V and J are TRBV6-6 and TRBJ2-7; 12 positions agree with TRBD2. The length of the CDR3 is 14 residues. CDR1 is MNHNY, CDR2 SVGAGI, per germline (reference sequence). V gave up 4 bases and J gave up 7 bases; unmatched junction bases: 5. CDR3 DNA sequence: TGTGCCAGCAGTTTCGGGACTAGCGGGTGGGAGCAGTACTTC. The encoded protein is CASSFGTSGWEQYF.

The J gene is TRBJ2-5, the V gene TRBV18; D remains ambiguous. CDR1 and CDR2 (germline): KGHSH, LQKENI. The CDR3 totals 13 residues. Trimming cost V 4 bases and J 5 bases, with 11 bases left between them. DNA of the CDR3: TGTGCCAGCTCACGTCCCCCGCCGGAGACCCAGTACTTC. The encoded protein is CASSRPPPETQYF.

This chain joins TRBV10-1 and TRBJ2-5; 9 positions agree with TRBD1. Germline lookup yields CDR1 WNHNN and CDR2 SYGVQD (reference sequence). J lost 6 bases, V lost 6 bases, and 5 bases had no gene match. The CDR3 has 13 residues. CDR3 residues: CASSPGQGQTQYF. The CDR3 bases are TGCGCCAGCAGCCCGGGACAGGGACAGACCCAGTACTTC.

The chain is built from TRBV5-6 and TRBJ1-5; no clear D. In germline, CDR1 is SGHDT, CDR2 YYEEEE. This CDR3 region has 17 residues. V was trimmed by 0 bases and J by 0 bases, leaving 13 bases between them. Written as DNA, the CDR3 is TGTGCCAGCAGCTTGGGGGCCAGGCCCTATAGCAATCAGCCCCAGCATTTT. Translating it yields CASSLGARPYSNQPQHF. The whole variable domain, filled in from reference TRBV5-6 and TRBJ1-5, reads DAGVTQSPTHLIKTRGQQVTLRCSPKSGHDTVSWYQQALGQGPQFIFQYYEEEERQRGNFPDRFSGHQFPNYSSELNVNALLLGDSALYLCASSLGARPYSNQPQHFGDGTRLSIL.

This clone was observed once. The rearrangement uses TRBV4-3 and TRBJ2-7; D is undetermined. CDR1 is LGHNA and CDR2 is YSLEER in the germline V gene. The CDR3 length is 15 residues. V was shortened by 4 bases and J by 0 bases, with 13 bases between the two germline ends. CDR3 in DNA: TGCGCCAGCAGCCGCTCGAGGATAGCCTCCTACGAGCAGTACTTC. It translates to CASSRSRIASYEQYF.

A word on this clone: At one boundary the junction diverges from the germline segment, which might be a read error. The CDR3 DNA reads TGTGTCAGCAGCTTCAGGGGGCGGGATCAGCCCCAGCATTTT. Translated: CVSSFRGRDQPQHF. This chain uses TRBV5-6 with TRBJ1-5; 8 positions match TRBD1. The CDR3 loop spans 14 amino acids. Per germline, CDR1 SGHDT and CDR2 YYEEEE.

Turning to this clone: The sample carries other DNA sequences with the same CDR3. The genes are TRBV18 and TRBJ2-5; unclear D gene. CDR3 length: 12 amino acids. Trimming shortened V by 3 bases and J by 4 bases, and 6 bases separated the two germline ends. The V gene's germline CDR1 is KGHSH and CDR2 LQKENI. CDR3: CASSPQRETQYF. The CDR3 coding sequence is TGTGCCAGCTCACCCCAACGAGAGACCCAGTACTTC.

V is TRBV28 and J is TRBJ1-1; 9 bases are a match to TRBD1. The V gene's germline CDR1 is MDHEN and CDR2 SYDVKM. The trim removed 6 bases at V and 6 bases at J, leaving 11 bases unmatched. The CDR3 sequence is 15 residues long. For the CDR3, the DNA is TGTGCCAGCAGCGGGAACCGGGACAGGGTATCTGAAGCTTTCTTT. It yields the protein CASSGNRDRVSEAFF.

The gene calls are TRBV5-1 and TRBJ2-5, with 7 bases aligning to TRBD2. CDR1 and CDR2 (germline): SGHRS, YFSETQ. The CDR3 extends over 14 amino acids. J gave up 4 bases and V 3 bases, and 6 bases lay outside the gene matches. CDR3 loop: CASSSGLVGETQYF. DNA for the CDR3: TGCGCCAGCAGCTCCGGACTAGTCGGAGAGACCCAGTACTTC.

This chain's CDR3 is CATRQGADTGELFF. The DNA of the CDR3 is TGTGCCACCAGACAGGGAGCGGACACCGGGGAGCTGTTTTTT. The chain uses TRBV10-3 and TRBJ2-2, with 7 bases aligning to TRBD1. There are 14 residues in the CDR3. Germline V CDR1 and CDR2: ENHRY, SYGVKD. V lost 10 bases and J lost 3; bases outside the gene matches: 8.

The V call is TRBV5-8, the J call TRBJ1-4; possible D gene TRBD1, 6 bases. There are 13 residues in the CDR3. V lost 0 bases to trimming and J lost 13 bases, with 13 bases between them. CDR1 and CDR2 from the germline V gene are SGHTS and YDEGEE. CDR3 in amino acids: CASSLVRGQGLFF. CDR3 sequence (DNA): TGTGCCAGCAGCTTGGTCAGGGGCCAGGGACTGTTTTTT. Looking up the rest from reference TRBV5-8 and TRBJ1-4 gives the full variable domain: EAGVTQSPTHLIKTRGQQATLRCSPISGHTSVYWYQQALGLGLQFLLWYDEGEERNRGNFPPRFSGRQFPNYSSELNVNALELEDSALYLCASSLVRGQGLFFGSGTQLSVL.

Regarding this clone: Other DNA sequences within the sample encode an identical CDR3. CDR3 sequence reads: CASSLGPTDTQYF. CDR3 in DNA: TGCGCCAGCAGCTTGGGGCCCACAGATACGCAGTATTTT. The rearrangement joins TRBV5-1 to TRBJ2-3; D not resolved. The CDR3 runs to 13 residues. CDR1 is SGHRS, CDR2 YFSETQ, per germline. Trimming left V 0 bases short and J 2 bases short, with 4 bases between.

In regard to this clone: The sample contains more than one DNA sequence encoding this CDR3. The chain recombines TRBV5-1 with TRBJ2-3; the D gene is possibly TRBD2 (5 bases). Germline-derived CDR1 and CDR2 are SGHRS and YFSETQ. Trimming pared 4 bases from V and 5 bases from J, leaving 11 bases between. This CDR3 is 13 amino acids long. The CDR3 coding sequence is TGCGCCAGCAGCCTTCCCCGGGGAGATACGCAGTATTTT. Protein product: CASSLPRGDTQYF.

The J gene is TRBJ2-1, the V gene TRBV2, with 12 bases matching TRBD2. Germline V CDR1 and CDR2: SNHLY, FYNNEI. V dropped 4 bases and J dropped 7; count of bases not matched to a gene: 17. This CDR3 is 19 amino acids long. The chain's CDR3 is CASSVRLAGGWGALNEQFF. The DNA for the CDR3 is TGTGCCAGCAGTGTAAGGCTAGCGGGAGGGTGGGGGGCTCTTAATGAGCAGTTCTTC.

V gene TRBV5-1 combines with J gene TRBJ2-4; D gene uncertain. Trimming pared 4 bases from V and 5 bases from J, leaving 4 bases between. The germline V gene encodes CDR1 SGHRS and CDR2 YFSETQ. The CDR3 is 11 residues long. This CDR3 is CASSLQNIQYF. The DNA of the CDR3 is TGCGCCAGCAGCCTTCAAAACATTCAGTACTTC.

V usage is TRBV7-2 and J usage is TRBJ1-5, with 8 bases lining up with TRBD1. Unmatched junction bases numbered 4, after V lost 1 base and J lost 2 bases. Germline V gene data show CDR1 as SGHTA and CDR2 as FQGNSA. This CDR3 has 16 amino acids. This chain's CDR3 is CASSLEEGQGNQPQHF. CDR3 sequence (DNA): TGTGCCAGCAGCTTAGAGGAGGGACAGGGCAATCAGCCCCAGCATTTT.

Concerning this clone itself: Other DNA sequences in this specimen translate into the identical CDR3. This sequence joins TRBV10-3 and TRBJ2-5; D gene ambiguous. There are 14 residues in the CDR3. The ends were cut back, 6 bases at V and 2 bases at J, with 13 bases in the middle. In germline, CDR1 is ENHRY, CDR2 SYGVKD. CDR3 nucleotides: TGTGCCATCAGCGATGGACCTGGTCAAGAGACCCAGTACTTC. This codes for CAISDGPGQETQYF.

This clone was seen a single time. The gene calls are TRBV5-6 and TRBJ2-5, with a tentative D call TRBD2 (6 bases). The V gene lost 3 bases and the J gene lost 4 bases, with 16 bases spanning the gap. Germline CDR1 reads SGHDT; CDR2 reads YYEEEE. CDR3 size: 15 residues. As DNA, the CDR3 is TGTGCCAGCAGCTGGTGGGGTATGGGAGGAGAGACCCAGTACTTC. Residues: CASSWWGMGGETQYF.

The count of this clone is one. The chain carries TRBV27 and TRBJ1-6, with D possibly matching TRBD1 (5 bases). Trimming pared 3 bases from V and 7 bases from J, leaving 10 bases between. The germline V gene encodes CDR1 MNHEY and CDR2 SMNVEV (reference sequence). The length of the CDR3 is 14 residues. The CDR3 loop reads CASSFGTFNSPLHF. CDR3 nucleotides: TGTGCCAGCAGTTTCGGGACCTTCAATTCACCCCTCCACTTT.

This chain links TRBV7-9 with TRBJ1-5; TRBD1 matches 9 bases. The CDR3 runs to 15 residues. V lost 4 bases to trimming and J lost 6 bases; unmatched junction nucleotides: 7. Germline CDR1 reads SEHNR; CDR2 reads FQNEAQ (reference sequence). This chain's CDR3 is CASSSAGTGFQPQHF. CDR3 sequence (DNA): TGTGCCAGCAGCTCCGCCGGGACAGGGTTTCAGCCCCAGCATTTT. Full variable domain (missing parts from reference TRBV7-9 and TRBJ1-5): DTGVSQNPRHKITKRGQNVTFRCDPISEHNRLYWYRQTLGQGPEFLTYFQNEAQLEKSRLLSDRFSAERPKGSFSTLEIQRTEQGDSAMYLCASSSAGTGFQPQHFGDGTRLSIL.

Of note for this clone: Other DNA sequences within the sample encode an identical CDR3. The rearrangement joins TRBV5-1 to TRBJ2-7; the match to TRBD1 covers 10 bases. Germline trimming cut 2 bases from V and 2 bases from J; bases unmatched to any gene: 1. The CDR3 sequence is 14 residues long. Germline V CDR1 and CDR2: SGHRS, YFSETQ. CDR3 region: CASSLGQGAYEQYF. The DNA for the CDR3 is TGCGCCAGCAGCTTAGGACAGGGGGCCTACGAGCAGTACTTC.

The chain has TRBV19 and TRBJ1-5; D not resolved. Per the germline V gene, CDR1 is LNHDA and CDR2 is SQIVND (reference sequence). V dropped 1 base and J dropped 6 bases, with 7 bases sitting between them. The CDR3 length is 13 residues. CDR3 sequence: CASSIARVQPQHF. CDR3 nucleotides: TGTGCCAGTAGTATAGCGAGGGTTCAGCCCCAGCATTTT.

This rearrangement joins TRBV21-1 to TRBJ2-2. TRBV21-1 is labeled a pseudogene. The CDR3 totals 15 residues. CDR3 protein: CASSLGDGRAGELFF. CDR3 nucleotides: TGTGCCAGCAGCCTTGGGGACGGCCGGGCCGGGGAGCTGTTTTTT.

The rearrangement joins TRBV2 to TRBJ2-2, with D maybe TRBD2 (7 bases). This CDR3 is 15 amino acids long. CDR1 SNHLY and CDR2 FYNNEI come from the germline V gene. V shed 3 bases and J shed 5 bases, with 13 bases lying between them. The CDR3 here is CASSEGASGTGELFF. The DNA of the CDR3 is TGTGCCAGCAGTGAGGGGGCTAGCGGTACCGGGGAGCTGTTTTTT.